The 8 T cell receptor beta chains in this list originate from one sample, sequenced in a study of OX40 agonist ivuxolimab in advanced cancers. The protocol was immunoSEQ multiplex PCR, while the TCRdb copy is restricted to in-frame clones and leaves out a portion. Found here are roughly 80,000 clones, more than 70% of them singletons; the top ten hold under 2.5%. The sample consisted of CD4+ or CD8+ T cells sorted from blood, taken in a trial of the OX40 agonist ivuxolimab. The receptors derive from an adult with an advanced solid tumor such as melanoma, head and neck, liver or kidney cancer.

The rearrangement uses TRBV2 and TRBJ2-7, with 11 bases identical to TRBD2. In germline, CDR1 is SNHLY, CDR2 FYNNEI. The V and J ends lost 7 bases and 4 bases, in that order; junction bases with no gene match: 3. The CDR3 is made up of 13 amino acids. The CDR3 here is CASNSGGEYEQYF. The DNA of the CDR3 is TGTGCCAGCAATAGCGGGGGGGAGTACGAGCAGTACTTC.

In DNA, the CDR3 is TGTGCCAGCAGCCGGACAGGGTTTAGTGGAAATGAGCAGTTCTTC. Translation gives CASSRTGFSGNEQFF. V gene TRBV11-2 combines with J gene TRBJ2-1; 8 bases agree with TRBD1. This CDR3 contains 15 residues. Germline V gene sequence: CDR1 SGHAT, CDR2 FQNNGV. V lost 5 bases and J lost 7; bases outside the gene matches: 10. Complete variable domain (other parts from reference TRBV11-2 and TRBJ2-1): EAGVAQSPRYKIIEKRQSVAFWCNPISGHATLYWYQQILGQGPKLLIQFQNNGVVDDSQLPKDRFSAERLKGVDSTLKIQPAKLEDSAVYLCASSRTGFSGNEQFFGPGTRLTVL.

This clone appeared a single time. The chain carries TRBV7-8 and TRBJ1-1; no reliable D call. Trimming took off 4 bases at V and 6 bases at J, with 12 bases between the two ends. Looked up from germline, CDR1 is SGHVS and CDR2 is FQNEAQ. The CDR3 consists of 13 residues. CDR3 sequence (DNA): TGTGCCAGCAGCTCCTCCCGGAGCCCTGAAGCTTTCTTT. It translates to CASSSSRSPEAFF.

This clone was picked up a small number of times. V usage is TRBV9 and J usage is TRBJ1-1; no clear D. The CDR3 is made up of 13 amino acids. Per germline, CDR1 SGDLS and CDR2 YYNGEE. V dropped 10 bases and J dropped 5 bases, with 18 bases sitting between them. This CDR3 is CASSPIPDTEAFF. The CDR3 DNA reads TGTGCCTCTAGTCCGATCCCAGATACTGAAGCTTTCTTT.

V gene TRBV2 combines with J gene TRBJ2-5, with no clear D. The CDR3 totals 13 residues. Germline V gene data show CDR1 as SNHLY and CDR2 as FYNNEI. Trimming stripped 4 bases from V and 5 bases from J, with 11 bases between. The CDR3 sequence is CASSGARVETQYF. CDR3 bases: TGTGCCAGCAGTGGTGCTCGGGTGGAGACCCAGTACTTC. The complete variable domain, with remaining parts taken from reference TRBV2 and TRBJ2-5, reads EPEVTQTPSHQVTQMGQEVILRCVPISNHLYFYWYRQILGQKVEFLVSFYNNEISEKSEIFDDQFSVERPDGSNFTLKIRSTKLEDSAMYFCASSGARVETQYFGPGTRLLVL.

The chain employs TRBV27 and TRBJ1-1, with D possibly being TRBD1 (5 bases). This CDR3 is built from 17 residues. Trimming stripped 4 bases from V and 0 bases from J, with 18 bases between. Germline lookup yields CDR1 MNHEY and CDR2 SMNVEV (reference sequence). The CDR3: CASSSPGAGILNTEAFF. The CDR3 bases are TGTGCCAGCAGTTCACCCGGGGCTGGGATCTTGAACACTGAAGCTTTCTTT.

Written as DNA, the CDR3 is TGTGCCTGGACCCCCCTAGCGCCAAACAATGAGCAGTTCTTC. Its translation is CAWTPLAPNNEQFF. The chain has TRBV30 and TRBJ2-1; TRBD2 is a possible D gene (6 bases). CDR1 and CDR2 from the germline V gene are GTSNPN and SVGIG (reference sequence). This CDR3 contains 14 residues. Trimming cost V 4 bases and J 5 bases, with 15 bases left between them.

The chain has TRBV5-6 and TRBJ1-6; D gene uncertain. V lost 0 bases to trimming and J lost 10 bases, with 8 bases between them. The germline gives CDR1 SGHDT, CDR2 YYEEEE. The CDR3 runs 13 residues. The CDR3 nucleotides read TGTGCCAGCAGCTTGGTGGGGTCCTCACCCCTCCACTTT. It translates to CASSLVGSSPLHF.